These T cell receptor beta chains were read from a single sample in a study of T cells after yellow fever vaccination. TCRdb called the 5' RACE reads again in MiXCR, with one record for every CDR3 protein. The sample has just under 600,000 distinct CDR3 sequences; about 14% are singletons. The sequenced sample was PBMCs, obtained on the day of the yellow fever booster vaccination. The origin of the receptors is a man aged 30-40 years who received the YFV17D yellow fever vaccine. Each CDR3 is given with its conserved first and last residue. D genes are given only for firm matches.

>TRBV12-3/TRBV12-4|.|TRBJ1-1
CASSLLGHQEAFF
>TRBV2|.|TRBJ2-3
CASSVEGIGTDTQYF
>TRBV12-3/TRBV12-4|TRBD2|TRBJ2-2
CASLGGRGGTGELFF
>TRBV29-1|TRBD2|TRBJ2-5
CSVDRLAGVELRQETQYF
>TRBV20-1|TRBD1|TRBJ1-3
CSARTGTGGNTIYF
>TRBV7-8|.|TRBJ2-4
CASSSLLNIQYF
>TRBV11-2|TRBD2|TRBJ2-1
CASSSAIRLAGGNEQFF
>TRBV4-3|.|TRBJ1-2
CASSQDRWGAVYGYTF
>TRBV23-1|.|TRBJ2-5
CASSPQDIHETQYF
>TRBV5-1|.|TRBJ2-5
CASSLGDPKETQYF
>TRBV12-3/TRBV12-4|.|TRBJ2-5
CASWAGTRLVVEEETQYF
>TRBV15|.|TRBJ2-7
CATSPGGDSYEQYF
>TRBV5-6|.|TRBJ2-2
CASSLVGTLNTGELFF
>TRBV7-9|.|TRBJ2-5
CASFLGGQGRETQYF
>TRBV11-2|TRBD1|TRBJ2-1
CASSSRGDSYNEQFF
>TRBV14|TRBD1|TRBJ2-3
CASSRTGTDTQYF
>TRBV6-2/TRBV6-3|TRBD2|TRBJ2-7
CASSFSGRAEQYF
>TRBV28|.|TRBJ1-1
CASSSPPGRNTEAFF
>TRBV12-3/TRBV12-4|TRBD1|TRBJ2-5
CASKGTGSRETQYF
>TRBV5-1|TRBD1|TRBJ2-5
CASRLGQDQQTQYF
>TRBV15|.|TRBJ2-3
CATSRDGLGPDTQYF
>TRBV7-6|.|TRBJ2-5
CASSLANRRNQETQYF
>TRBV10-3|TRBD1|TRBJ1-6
CATGGQGNSPLHF
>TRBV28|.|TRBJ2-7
CASSSRRGYEQYF
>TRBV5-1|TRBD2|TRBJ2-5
CASSRGRSETQYF
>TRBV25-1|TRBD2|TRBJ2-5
CASRPSGRAGWGETQYF
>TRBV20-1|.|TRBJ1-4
CSATVEEKLFF
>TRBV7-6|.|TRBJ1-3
CASSRLDSDWTIYF
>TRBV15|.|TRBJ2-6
CATSREGASGANVLTF
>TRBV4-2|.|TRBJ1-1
CASSQEGAGTEAFF
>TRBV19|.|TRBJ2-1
CASSTTETGARNEQFF
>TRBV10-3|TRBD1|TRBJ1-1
CAISRGPLGTEAFF
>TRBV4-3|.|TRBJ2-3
CASSQVSGMMGTDTQYF
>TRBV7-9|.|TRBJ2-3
CASSLDGISDTQYF
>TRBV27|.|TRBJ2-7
CASSEVRGLQTYEQYF
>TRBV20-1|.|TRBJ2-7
CSASNVQVYEQYF
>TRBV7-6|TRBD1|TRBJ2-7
CASSLAGQGPYEQYF
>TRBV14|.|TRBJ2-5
CASSLWTANVQYF
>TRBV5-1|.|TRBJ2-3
CASAEGGGTDTQYF
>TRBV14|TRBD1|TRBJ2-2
CASSLSGQGRGANTGELFF
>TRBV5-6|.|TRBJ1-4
CASSLGWRREKLFF
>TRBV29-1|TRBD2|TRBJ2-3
CSVERAGGTDTQYF
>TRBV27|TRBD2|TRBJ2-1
CASSSRGDGRAYNEQFF
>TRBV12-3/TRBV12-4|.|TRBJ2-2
CASTPPGRPGELFF
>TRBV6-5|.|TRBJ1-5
CASSYTGVDNQPQHF
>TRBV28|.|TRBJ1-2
CASSPRGPYGYTF
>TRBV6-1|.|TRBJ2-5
CASTPKRWGETQYF
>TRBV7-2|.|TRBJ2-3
CASSLGGPGDTQYF
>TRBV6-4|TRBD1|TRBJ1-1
CARGLQGGDTEAFF
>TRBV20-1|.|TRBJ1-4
CSARDPGTTNEKLFF
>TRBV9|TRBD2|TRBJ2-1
CASSPGTSGRVDEQFF
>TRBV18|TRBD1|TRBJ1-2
CASSPTGQTTTRVGYTF